One TCR beta chain is described in this entry. The antigen is unknown. These data originate in a study of identical twins. Healthy Caucasians provided all donations. General study points: Insertions were reduced in abundant cord blood beta clonotypes but not in memory repertoires. Instead of following the same donors, the conclusions were based on cross-sectional statistical analysis. Partly confounded zero-insertion analyses could result from invariant MAIT and iNKT cells.

The CDR3 totals 17 residues. Germline V gene data show CDR1 as MNHEY and CDR2 as SMNVEV (reference sequence). V dropped 5 bases and J dropped 1; count of bases not matched to a gene: 9. TCRdb used MiXCR to reprocess the 5' RACE reads, holding one entry per CDR3 protein. The table shows approximately 490,000 distinct CDR3 sequences, with around 20% occurring only once. This sample also belongs to another study, concerning yellow fever vaccine responses in identical twins.

Source material: CD4+ T cells sorted from blood. The chain couples TRBV27 to TRBJ2-3, with 10 bases fitting TRBD2. The receptor was derived from a young woman in good health. The CDR3 sequence is CASSPWPLAGGTDTQYF. For the CDR3, the DNA is TGTGCCAGCAGTCCCTGGCCCCTAGCGGGAGGCACAGATACGCAGTATTTT.